This T cell receptor beta chain appears in the sequencing data of a study of CD8 T cells in Susac syndrome. Reverse transcription of about 0.45 to 1 ug RNA was performed with random hexamers. TCRdb reprocessed the immunoSEQ multiplex PCR reads with MiXCR, giving one entry per CDR3 protein. The table includes roughly 150,000 distinct CDR3 sequences, approximately 93% detected once. Sequencing of TCR beta was performed on blood CD8+ and CD4+ T cells. V was clipped by 8 bases and J by 8 bases, with 26 bases between them. The CDR3 loop spans 16 amino acids. The germline gives CDR1 SGHRS, CDR2 YFSETQ. The sample taken for sequencing was CD8+ T cells from PBMCs. This chain uses TRBV5-1 with TRBJ2-1; D remains ambiguous. The sequence was obtained from a human donor with multiple sclerosis. DNA of the CDR3: TGCGCCAGTCAACTGGCAAACTCCCCCTCGGTGTATGAGCAGTTCTTC. Translation gives CASQLANSPSVYEQFF.